This T cell receptor (beta chain) was recovered during a study of cytomegalovirus exposure and HLA in healthy donors. Whole-study findings and limits: Confirmation was obtained in vitro that a few CMV-associated chains are specific for CMV antigens. TCR beta chains numbering some 160 were designated cytomegalovirus-associated. Solely CMV serostatus was available to characterize immune exposure.

A remark on this clone: Its antigen is not identified.

PCR was performed using 60 Vbeta and 13 Jbeta primers. The method was immunoSEQ multiplex PCR; TCRdb's version includes in-frame clones alone and lacks a portion of them. This sample has 190,000 or so clones, with 70% to 85% found just once. The sequencing input was PBMCs. This receptor was identified in a boy aged 2 to 10 in good health and CMV-seronegative.

In nucleotides, the CDR3 is TGTGCCAGTAGTACCGCTAGCGGGGGGGCGGCCTATGAGCAGTTCTTC. This translates into CASSTASGGAAYEQFF. The V gene is TRBV19, the J gene TRBJ2-1; 12 bases map to TRBD2. V shed 4 bases and J 8 bases; nucleotides not matched to a gene: 9. Germline loops: CDR1 LNHDA, CDR2 SQIVND (reference sequence). The CDR3 covers 16 residues. Together with reference TRBV19 and TRBJ2-1, the CDR3 gives the full variable domain: DGGITQSPKYLFRKEGQNVTLSCEQNLNHDAMYWYRQDPGQGLRLIYYSQIVNDFQKGDIAEGYSVSREKKESFPLTVTSAQKNPTAFYLCASSTASGGAAYEQFFGPGTRLTVL.